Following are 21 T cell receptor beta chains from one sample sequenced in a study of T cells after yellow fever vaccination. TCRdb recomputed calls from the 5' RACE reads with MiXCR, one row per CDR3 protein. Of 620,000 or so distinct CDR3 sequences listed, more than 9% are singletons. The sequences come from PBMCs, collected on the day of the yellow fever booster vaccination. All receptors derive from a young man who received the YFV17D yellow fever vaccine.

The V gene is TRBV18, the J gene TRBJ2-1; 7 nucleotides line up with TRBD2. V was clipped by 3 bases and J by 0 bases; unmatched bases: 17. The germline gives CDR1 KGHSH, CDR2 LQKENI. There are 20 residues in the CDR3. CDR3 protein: CASSPKILYSGHNSYNEQFF. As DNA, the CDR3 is TGTGCCAGCTCACCCAAGATACTCTATAGCGGGCACAACTCCTACAATGAGCAGTTCTTC.

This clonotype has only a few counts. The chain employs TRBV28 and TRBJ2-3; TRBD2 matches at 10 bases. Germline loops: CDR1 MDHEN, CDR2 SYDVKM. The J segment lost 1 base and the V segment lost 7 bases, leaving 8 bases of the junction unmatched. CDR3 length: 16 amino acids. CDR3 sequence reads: CASNAASGSGTDTQYF. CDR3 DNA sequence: TGTGCCAGCAACGCGGCTAGCGGGAGTGGCACAGATACGCAGTATTTT.

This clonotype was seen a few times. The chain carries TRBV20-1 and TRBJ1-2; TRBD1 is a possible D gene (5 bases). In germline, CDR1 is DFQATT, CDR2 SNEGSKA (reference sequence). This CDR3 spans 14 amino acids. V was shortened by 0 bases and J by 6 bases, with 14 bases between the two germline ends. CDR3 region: CSARDRRDLHGYTF. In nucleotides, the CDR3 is TGCAGTGCTAGAGATAGGAGGGACCTTCATGGCTACACCTTC.

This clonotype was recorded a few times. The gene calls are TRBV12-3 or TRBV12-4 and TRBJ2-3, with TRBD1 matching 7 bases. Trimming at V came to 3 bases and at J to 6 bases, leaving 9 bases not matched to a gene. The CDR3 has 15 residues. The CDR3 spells CASSFYRGNEDTQYF. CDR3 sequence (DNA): TGTGCCAGCAGTTTCTACAGGGGAAATGAGGATACGCAGTATTTT.

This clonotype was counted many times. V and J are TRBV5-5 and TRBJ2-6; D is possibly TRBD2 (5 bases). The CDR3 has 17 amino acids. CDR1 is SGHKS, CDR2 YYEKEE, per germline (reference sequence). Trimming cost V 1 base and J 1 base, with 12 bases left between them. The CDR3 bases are TGTGCCAGCAGCTTGAGCCCTGGAGGATCTGGGGCCAACGTCCTGACTTTC. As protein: CASSLSPGGSGANVLTF.

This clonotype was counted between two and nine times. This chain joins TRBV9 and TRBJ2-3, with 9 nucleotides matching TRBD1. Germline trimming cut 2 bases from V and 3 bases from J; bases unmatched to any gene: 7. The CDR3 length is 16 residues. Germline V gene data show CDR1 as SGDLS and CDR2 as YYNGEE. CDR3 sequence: CASSVYTGTGTDTQYF. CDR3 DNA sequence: TGTGCCAGCAGCGTTTACACCGGGACAGGGACAGATACGCAGTATTTT. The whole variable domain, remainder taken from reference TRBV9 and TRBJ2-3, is DSGVTQTPKHLITATGQRVTLRCSPRSGDLSVYWYQQSLDQGLQFLIQYYNGEERAKGNILERFSAQQFPDLHSELNLSSLELGDSALYFCASSVYTGTGTDTQYFGPGTRLTVL.

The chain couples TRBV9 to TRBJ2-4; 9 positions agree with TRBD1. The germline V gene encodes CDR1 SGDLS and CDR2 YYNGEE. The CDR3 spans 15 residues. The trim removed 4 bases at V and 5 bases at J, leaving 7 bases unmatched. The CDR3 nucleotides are TGTGCCAGCAGCTATGACGACAGGGGGGAAAACATTCAGTACTTC. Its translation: CASSYDDRGENIQYF.

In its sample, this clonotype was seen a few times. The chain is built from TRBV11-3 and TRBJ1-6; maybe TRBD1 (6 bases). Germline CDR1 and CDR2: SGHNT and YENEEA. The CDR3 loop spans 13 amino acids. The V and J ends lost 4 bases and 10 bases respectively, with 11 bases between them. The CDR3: CASSSGGLSPLHF. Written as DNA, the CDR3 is TGTGCCAGCAGCTCCGGGGGGCTCTCACCCCTCCACTTT.

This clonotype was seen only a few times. In nucleotides, the CDR3 is TGCGCCAGCAGCGAGGAGGCCAACTGGGAGACCCAGTACTTC. Residues: CASSEEANWETQYF. The rearrangement links TRBV5-1 to TRBJ2-5, with TRBD2 as a possible D gene (5 bases). This CDR3 is 14 amino acids long. Germline lookup yields CDR1 SGHRS and CDR2 YFSETQ. V lost 4 bases, J lost 5 bases, and 15 bases lay in between.

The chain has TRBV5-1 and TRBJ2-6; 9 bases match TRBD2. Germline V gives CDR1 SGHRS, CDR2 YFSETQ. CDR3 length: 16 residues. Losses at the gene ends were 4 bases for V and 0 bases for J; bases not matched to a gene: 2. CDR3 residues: CASSGLANSGANVLTF. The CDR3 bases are TGCGCCAGCAGCGGACTAGCGAACTCTGGGGCCAACGTCCTGACTTTC.

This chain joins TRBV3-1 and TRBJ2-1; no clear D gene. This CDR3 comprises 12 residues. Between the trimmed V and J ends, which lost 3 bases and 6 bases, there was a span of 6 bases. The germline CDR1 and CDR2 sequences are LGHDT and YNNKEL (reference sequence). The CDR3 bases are TGTGCCAGCAGCCACTCGTCCAATGAGCAGTTCTTC. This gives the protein CASSHSSNEQFF.

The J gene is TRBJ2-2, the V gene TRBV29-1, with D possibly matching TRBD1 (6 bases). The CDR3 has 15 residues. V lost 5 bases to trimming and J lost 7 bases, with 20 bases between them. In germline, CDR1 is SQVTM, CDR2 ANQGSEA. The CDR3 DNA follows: TGCAGCGTTCGACTCCGGACAGCCTTTTTCGGGGAGCTGTTTTTT. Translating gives CSVRLRTAFFGELFF.

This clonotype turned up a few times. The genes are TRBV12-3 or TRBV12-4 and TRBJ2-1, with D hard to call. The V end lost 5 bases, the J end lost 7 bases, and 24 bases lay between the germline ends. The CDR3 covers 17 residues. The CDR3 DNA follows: TGTGCCAGCAGTCGCCCCCGGGTGCTCGGAGATTGGAATGAGCAGTTCTTC. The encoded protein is CASSRPRVLGDWNEQFF.

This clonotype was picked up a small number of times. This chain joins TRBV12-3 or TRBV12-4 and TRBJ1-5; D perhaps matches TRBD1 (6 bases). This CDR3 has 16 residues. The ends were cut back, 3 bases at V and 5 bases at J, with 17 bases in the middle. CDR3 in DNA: TGTGCCAGCAGTTTCGGCGGCGGGGGCGCCGATCAGCCCCAGCATTTT. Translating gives CASSFGGGGADQPQHF.

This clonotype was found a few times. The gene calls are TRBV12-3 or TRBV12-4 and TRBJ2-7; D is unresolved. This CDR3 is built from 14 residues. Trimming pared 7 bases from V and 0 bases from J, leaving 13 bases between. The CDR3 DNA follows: TGTGCCAGCATGCTGGGCGTAAGCTCCTACGAGCAGTACTTC. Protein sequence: CASMLGVSSYEQYF.

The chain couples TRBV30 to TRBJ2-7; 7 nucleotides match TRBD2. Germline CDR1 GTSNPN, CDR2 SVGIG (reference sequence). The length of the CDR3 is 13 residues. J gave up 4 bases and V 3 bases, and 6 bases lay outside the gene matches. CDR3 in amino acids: CAWREAGIYEQYF. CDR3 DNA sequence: TGTGCCTGGAGAGAAGCGGGAATATACGAGCAGTACTTC.

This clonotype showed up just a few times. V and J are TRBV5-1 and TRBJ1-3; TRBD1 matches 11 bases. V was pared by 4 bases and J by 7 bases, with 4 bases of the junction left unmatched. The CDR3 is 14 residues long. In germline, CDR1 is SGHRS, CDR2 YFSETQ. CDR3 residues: CASSVGQGANTIYF. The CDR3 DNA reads TGCGCCAGCAGCGTAGGACAGGGGGCGAACACCATATATTTT.

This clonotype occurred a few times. The CDR3 loop is CAWSSQDRGRIDTQYF. Here the CDR3 DNA reads TGTGCCTGGAGTTCTCAAGACAGGGGGCGCATAGATACGCAGTATTTT. This rearrangement joins TRBV30 to TRBJ2-3; the match to TRBD1 covers 10 bases. V shed 2 bases, J shed 5 bases, and the junction held 10 bases outside the gene matches. The CDR3 is made up of 16 amino acids. CDR1 and CDR2 from the germline V gene are GTSNPN and SVGIG (reference sequence).

The CDR3 DNA reads as TGCAGTGCTAACCCCGGACTAGCGGGAAAAGATACGCAGTATTTT. As protein: CSANPGLAGKDTQYF. This chain joins TRBV20-1 and TRBJ2-3; 12 bases are a match to TRBD2. After removal of 4 bases from V and 5 bases from J, the junction contained 7 bases not matched to a gene. Germline CDR1 DFQATT, CDR2 SNEGSKA (reference sequence). The CDR3 runs to 15 residues.

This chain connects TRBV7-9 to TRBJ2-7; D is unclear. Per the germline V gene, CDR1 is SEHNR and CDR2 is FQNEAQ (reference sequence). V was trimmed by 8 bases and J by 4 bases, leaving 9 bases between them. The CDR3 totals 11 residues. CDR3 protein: CASGVTYEQYF. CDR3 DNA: TGTGCCAGCGGTGTAACTTACGAGCAGTACTTC.

CDR3 nucleotide sequence: TGTGCCAGCAGTTACCGGCAGGGAGATTTCACCTACGAGCAGTACTTC. The encoded protein is CASSYRQGDFTYEQYF. The chain recombines TRBV6-2 or TRBV6-3 with TRBJ2-7; D may match TRBD1 or TRBD2 (5 bases each). There are 16 residues in the CDR3. V was shortened by 2 bases and J by 2 bases, with 16 bases between the two germline ends. In germline, CDR1 is MNHEY, CDR2 SVGEGT.